These 19 T cell receptor beta chains were all obtained from the same sample, sequenced in a study of cytomegalovirus exposure and HLA in healthy donors. Amplification used 60 Vbeta primers and 13 Jbeta primers. Measured with immunoSEQ multiplex PCR; TCRdb has only the in-frame clones, and not every one. The top ten clones hold almost 6.5% of a sample with about 180,000 clones, over 75% of them seen once. The sample was PBMCs. These receptors were taken from a man aged 35 to 55 in good health and CMV-seropositive.

The V and J genes are TRBV29-1 and TRBJ1-1; D gene ambiguous. CDR3 length: 12 amino acids. Germline V CDR1 and CDR2: SQVTM, ANQGSEA. V lost 7 bases and J lost 1, with 10 bases in between. The CDR3 region has the DNA TGCAGCGGGTCATACAGGAACACTGAAGCTTTCTTT. It encodes CSGSYRNTEAFF. The complete variable domain, with remaining parts taken from reference TRBV29-1 and TRBJ1-1, reads SAVISQKPSRDICQRGTSLTIQCQVDSQVTMMFWYRQQPGQSLTLIATANQGSEATYESGFVIDKFPISRPNLTFSTLTVSNMSPEDSSIYLCSGSYRNTEAFFGQGTRLTVV.

V gene TRBV9 combines with J gene TRBJ2-5; D possibly corresponds to TRBD2 (5 bases). Germline V gene sequence: CDR1 SGDLS, CDR2 YYNGEE. CDR3 size: 14 residues. The V gene lost 3 bases and the J gene lost 4 bases, with 13 bases spanning the gap. The CDR3 spells CASSAASRGETQYF. In DNA form, the CDR3 reads TGTGCCAGCAGCGCAGCCAGTCGGGGAGAGACCCAGTACTTC.

The gene calls are TRBV5-4 and TRBJ2-5; no clear D. This CDR3 comprises 13 residues. V dropped 4 bases and J dropped 1 base, with 8 bases sitting between them. Germline values: CDR1 SGHNT, CDR2 YYREEE (reference sequence). CDR3 in amino acids: CASSPQLQETQYF. CDR3 DNA sequence: TGTGCCAGCAGCCCCCAACTCCAAGAGACCCAGTACTTC.

The chain employs TRBV7-8 and TRBJ2-2; D possibly corresponds to TRBD1 (6 bases). V was clipped by 3 bases and J by 6 bases, with 11 bases between them. CDR1 is SGHVS, CDR2 FQNEAQ, per germline. There are 14 residues in the CDR3. The CDR3 sequence is CASSFRGGAGELFF. The CDR3 DNA is TGTGCCAGCAGCTTCAGAGGGGGAGCCGGGGAGCTGTTTTTT.

CDR3 in DNA: TGTGCCAGCAACCCTCTGTCTCTAGCGGGAGGGAGAGATACGCAGTATTTT. This codes for CASNPLSLAGGRDTQYF. This chain uses TRBV7-2 with TRBJ2-3; 12 nucleotides match TRBD2. The CDR3 length is 17 residues. CDR1 and CDR2 from the germline V gene are SGHTA and FQGNSA. The trim removed 7 bases at V and 5 bases at J, leaving 13 bases unmatched.

The chain has TRBV11-3 and TRBJ2-4; maybe TRBD2 (5 bases). V was clipped by 1 base and J by 8 bases, with 12 bases between them. The CDR3 spans 14 residues. Germline values: CDR1 SGHNT, CDR2 YENEEA. DNA of the CDR3: TGTGCCAGCAGCTTAGGGCCGGGATGGGACATTCAGTACTTC. Translated, it gives CASSLGPGWDIQYF. The variable domain in full, completed from reference TRBV11-3 and TRBJ2-4, reads EAGVVQSPRYKIIEKKQPVAFWCNPISGHNTLYWYLQNLGQGPELLIRYENEEAVDDSQLPKDRFSAERLKGVDSTLKIQPAELGDSAVYLCASSLGPGWDIQYFGAGTRLSVL.

J is TRBJ2-7 and V is TRBV30; 9 bases agree with TRBD1. J gave up 6 bases and V 0 bases, and 3 bases lay outside the gene matches. The CDR3 consists of 13 residues. The germline CDR1 and CDR2 sequences are GTSNPN and SVGIG (reference sequence). This CDR3 is CAWSVGTGSEQYF. The CDR3 bases are TGTGCCTGGAGTGTAGGGACAGGGAGCGAGCAGTACTTC.

The chain joins TRBV6-1 to TRBJ2-7; D may be TRBD2 (6 bases). Deletions cut 5 bases from V and 0 bases from J, with 11 bases between. The CDR3 is 14 residues long. The V gene's germline CDR1 is MNHNS and CDR2 SASEGT. CDR3 in DNA: TGTGCCAGCAGTCCGGGAGTGCTCTCCTACGAGCAGTACTTC. Translating it yields CASSPGVLSYEQYF.

The chain employs TRBV5-1 and TRBJ2-5; TRBD1 agrees at 7 bases. The CDR3 covers 14 residues. Germline values: CDR1 SGHRS, CDR2 YFSETQ. V lost 3 bases, J lost 1 base, and 3 bases stayed unmatched. The CDR3 DNA reads as TGCGCCAGCAGCTCGGGACAGCTCCAAGAGACCCAGTACTTC. Protein: CASSSGQLQETQYF.

The chain recombines TRBV11-2 with TRBJ1-1, with D perhaps matching TRBD1 (5 bases). Germline CDR1 SGHAT, CDR2 FQNNGV. The CDR3 has 14 residues. V was pared by 6 bases and J by 6 bases, with 17 bases between. Here the CDR3 DNA reads TGTGCCAGCAGTTTAAACGGGGGGTTGGCTGAAGCTTTCTTT. As protein: CASSLNGGLAEAFF.

J is TRBJ2-2 and V is TRBV6-5; 7 positions agree with TRBD1. The CDR3 runs to 15 residues. After removal of 8 bases from V and 2 bases from J, the junction contained 8 bases not matched to a gene. Germline CDR1 MNHEY, CDR2 SVGAGI. The CDR3 DNA reads as TGTGCCAGCGGAAGACAGGGCGGTAACACCGGGGAGCTGTTTTTT. It specifies CASGRQGGNTGELFF.

This clone showed up just a few times. The V gene is TRBV28, the J gene TRBJ1-3; 7 nucleotides align to TRBD1. CDR3 length: 14 residues. The V gene end was trimmed by 8 bases and the J gene end by 3 bases; junction bases not matched to a gene: 7. In germline, CDR1 is MDHEN, CDR2 SYDVKM. The CDR3: CASLGGGDGNTIYF. The CDR3 nucleotides are TGTGCCAGCCTCGGAGGGGGCGATGGAAACACCATATATTTT.

The CDR3 DNA reads as TGTGCCAGCAGTGTCCAGGGCTTGAACACTGAAGCTTTCTTT. Its protein product is CASSVQGLNTEAFF. The chain links TRBV6-5 to TRBJ1-1; D is perhaps TRBD1 (5 bases). V lost 5 bases and J 0 bases, leaving 10 bases between the germline ends. This CDR3 has 14 residues. Germline loops: CDR1 MNHEY, CDR2 SVGAGI.

The V gene is TRBV9, the J gene TRBJ2-1; TRBD2 matches 7 bases. Germline assignment: CDR1 SGDLS and CDR2 YYNGEE. The ends lost 0 bases at V and 7 bases at J; junction bases unmatched: 7. The length of the CDR3 is 15 residues. CDR3 region: CASSVGASGMNEQFF. The DNA for the CDR3 is TGTGCCAGCAGCGTAGGGGCTAGCGGAATGAATGAGCAGTTCTTC.

V and J are TRBV6-1 and TRBJ1-2; 9 bases are a match to TRBD1. The CDR3 is 14 residues long. Germline-derived CDR1 and CDR2 are MNHNS and SASEGT. The V segment lost 6 bases and the J segment 8 bases; nucleotides outside the gene matches: 10. The CDR3 sequence: CASRETGGAGGYTF. In DNA, the CDR3 is TGTGCCAGCAGAGAAACAGGGGGCGCAGGGGGCTACACCTTC.

This clone was recorded once. The rearrangement links TRBV5-1 to TRBJ2-7; 7 positions match TRBD2. The CDR3 spans 14 residues. Germline V gene data show CDR1 as SGHRS and CDR2 as YFSETQ. V was pared by 4 bases and J by 3 bases, with 7 bases of the junction left unmatched. The CDR3 region has the DNA TGCGCCAGCAGCCGCGGACTAGATCTCTACGAGCAGTACTTC. Protein: CASSRGLDLYEQYF.

In its sample, this clone was seen a few times. This sequence joins TRBV7-2 and TRBJ1-2; 10 bases match TRBD1. V was clipped by 5 bases and J by 7 bases; unmatched bases: 7. The germline V gene encodes CDR1 SGHTA and CDR2 FQGNSA. The CDR3 contains 14 residues. The CDR3 nucleotides are TGTGCCAGCAGCCAGCAGACAGGGGGCTCTGGCTACACCTTC. Protein sequence: CASSQQTGGSGYTF.

This clone has just a few counts. The V call is TRBV10-3, the J call TRBJ1-2; the D gene is possibly TRBD1 (6 bases). This CDR3 is built from 13 residues. Germline V gene sequence: CDR1 ENHRY, CDR2 SYGVKD. V was shortened by 5 bases and J by 4 bases, with 11 bases between the two germline ends. CDR3 in DNA: TGTGCCATCAGTACGGGACACAGCTATGGCTACACCTTC. This translates into CAISTGHSYGYTF.

This clone was seen just once. The chain uses TRBV7-9 and TRBJ2-5; 12 positions agree with TRBD2. From germline, CDR1 is SEHNR and CDR2 FQNEAQ (reference sequence). The V and J ends lost 4 bases and 3 bases, in that order; junction bases with no gene match: 0. The CDR3 is 14 residues long. The CDR3 here is CASSSSGGEETQYF. In DNA form, the CDR3 reads TGTGCCAGCAGCTCTAGCGGGGGGGAAGAGACCCAGTACTTC.